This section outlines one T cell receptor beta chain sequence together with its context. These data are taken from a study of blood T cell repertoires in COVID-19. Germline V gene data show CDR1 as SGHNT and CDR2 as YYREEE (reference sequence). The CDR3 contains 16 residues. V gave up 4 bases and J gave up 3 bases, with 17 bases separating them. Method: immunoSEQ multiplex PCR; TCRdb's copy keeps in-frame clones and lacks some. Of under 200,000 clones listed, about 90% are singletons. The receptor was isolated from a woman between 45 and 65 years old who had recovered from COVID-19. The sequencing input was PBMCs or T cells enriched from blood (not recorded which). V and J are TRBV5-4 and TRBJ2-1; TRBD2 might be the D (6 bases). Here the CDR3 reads CASSPGLGGNYNEQFF. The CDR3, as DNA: TGTGCCAGCAGCCCGGGACTTGGAGGGAACTACAATGAGCAGTTCTTC.